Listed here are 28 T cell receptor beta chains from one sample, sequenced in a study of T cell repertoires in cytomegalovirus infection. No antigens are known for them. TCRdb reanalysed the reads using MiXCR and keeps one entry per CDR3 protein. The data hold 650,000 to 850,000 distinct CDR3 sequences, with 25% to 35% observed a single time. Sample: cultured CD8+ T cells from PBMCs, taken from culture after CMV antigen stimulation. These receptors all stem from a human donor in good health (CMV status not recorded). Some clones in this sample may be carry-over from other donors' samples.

The CDR3 bases are TGTGTCACCGATGACGGGGGAGGGTATGGCTACACCTTC. It encodes CVTDDGGGYGYTF. The genes are TRBV10-3 and TRBJ1-2; the D gene is possibly TRBD1 (5 bases). This CDR3 spans 13 amino acids. Germline CDR1 ENHRY, CDR2 SYGVKD.

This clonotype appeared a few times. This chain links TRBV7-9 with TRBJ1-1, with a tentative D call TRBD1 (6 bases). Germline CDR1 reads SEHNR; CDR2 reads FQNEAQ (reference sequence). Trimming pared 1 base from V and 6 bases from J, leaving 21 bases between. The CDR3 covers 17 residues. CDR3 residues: CASSLVAGGGFGAEAFF. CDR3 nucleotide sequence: TGTGCCAGCAGCTTAGTGGCCGGGGGCGGTTTTGGGGCTGAAGCTTTCTTT.

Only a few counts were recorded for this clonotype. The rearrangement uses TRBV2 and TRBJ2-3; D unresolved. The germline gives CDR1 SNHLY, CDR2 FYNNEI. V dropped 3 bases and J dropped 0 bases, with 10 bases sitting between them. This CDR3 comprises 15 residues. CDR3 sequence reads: CASSDEHLSTDTQYF. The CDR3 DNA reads TGTGCCAGCAGTGACGAGCACCTTAGCACAGATACGCAGTATTTT.

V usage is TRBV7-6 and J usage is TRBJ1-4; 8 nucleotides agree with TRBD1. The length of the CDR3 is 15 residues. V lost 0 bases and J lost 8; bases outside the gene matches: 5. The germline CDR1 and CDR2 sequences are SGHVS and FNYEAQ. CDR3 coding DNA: TGTGCCAGCAGCTTAGCCGGACAGGGTCGGGAAAAACTGTTTTTT. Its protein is CASSLAGQGREKLFF.

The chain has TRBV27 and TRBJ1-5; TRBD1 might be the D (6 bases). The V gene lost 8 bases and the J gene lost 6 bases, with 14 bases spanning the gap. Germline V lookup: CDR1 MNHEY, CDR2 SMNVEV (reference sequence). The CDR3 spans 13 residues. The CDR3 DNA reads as TGTGCCAGCGGCCCTACAGGGCTTCAGCCCCAGCATTTT. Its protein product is CASGPTGLQPQHF.

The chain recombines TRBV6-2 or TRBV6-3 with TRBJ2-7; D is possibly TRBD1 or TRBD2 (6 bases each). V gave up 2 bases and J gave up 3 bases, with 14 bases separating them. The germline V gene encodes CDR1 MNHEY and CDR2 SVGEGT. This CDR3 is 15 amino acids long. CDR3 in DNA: TGTGCCAGCAGTTACGTGGGGGGCGCCGTCTACGAGCAGTACTTC. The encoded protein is CASSYVGGAVYEQYF.

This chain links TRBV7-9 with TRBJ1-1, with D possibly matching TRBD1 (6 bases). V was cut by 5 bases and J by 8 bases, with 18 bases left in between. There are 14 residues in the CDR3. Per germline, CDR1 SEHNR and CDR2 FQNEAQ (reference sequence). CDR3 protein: CASSPISGGVEAFF. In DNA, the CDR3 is TGTGCCAGCAGCCCCATCTCCGGGGGCGTAGAAGCTTTCTTT.

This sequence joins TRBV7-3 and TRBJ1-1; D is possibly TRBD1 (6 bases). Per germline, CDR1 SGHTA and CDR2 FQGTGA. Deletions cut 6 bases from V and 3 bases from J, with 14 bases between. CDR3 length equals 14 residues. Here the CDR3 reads CASSLYGGHTEAFF. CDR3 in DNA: TGTGCCAGCAGTTTATACGGGGGCCACACTGAAGCTTTCTTT.

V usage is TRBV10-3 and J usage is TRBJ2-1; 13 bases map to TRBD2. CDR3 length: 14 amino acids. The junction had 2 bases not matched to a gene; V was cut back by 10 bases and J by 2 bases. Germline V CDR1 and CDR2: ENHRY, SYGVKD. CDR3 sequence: CATGTSGAYNEQFF. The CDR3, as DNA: TGTGCCACCGGGACTAGCGGGGCCTACAATGAGCAGTTCTTC.

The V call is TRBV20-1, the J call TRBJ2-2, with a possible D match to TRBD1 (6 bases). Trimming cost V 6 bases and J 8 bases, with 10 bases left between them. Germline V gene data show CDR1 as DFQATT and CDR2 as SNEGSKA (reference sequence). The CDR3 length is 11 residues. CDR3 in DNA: TGCAGTGCAGGACAGTCTGGGGAGCTGTTTTTT. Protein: CSAGQSGELFF.

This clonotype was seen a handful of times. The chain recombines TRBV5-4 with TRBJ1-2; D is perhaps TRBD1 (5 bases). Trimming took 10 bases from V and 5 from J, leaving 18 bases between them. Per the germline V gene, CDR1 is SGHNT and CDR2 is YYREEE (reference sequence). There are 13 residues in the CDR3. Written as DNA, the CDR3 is TGTGCCTGGCCGGACTCAGGGTCGTATGGCTACACCTTC. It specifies CAWPDSGSYGYTF.

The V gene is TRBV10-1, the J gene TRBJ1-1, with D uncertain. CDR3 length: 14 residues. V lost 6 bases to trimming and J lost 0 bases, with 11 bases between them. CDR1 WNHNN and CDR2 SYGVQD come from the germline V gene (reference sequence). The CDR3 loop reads CASSVDWMNTEAFF. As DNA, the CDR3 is TGCGCCAGCAGCGTGGATTGGATGAACACTGAAGCTTTCTTT.

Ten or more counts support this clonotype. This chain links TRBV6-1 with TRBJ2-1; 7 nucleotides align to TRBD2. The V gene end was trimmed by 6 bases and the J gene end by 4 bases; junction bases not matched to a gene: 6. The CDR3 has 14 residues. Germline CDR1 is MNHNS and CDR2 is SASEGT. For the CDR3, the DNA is TGTGCCAGCAGCCGCCGGGACTATTACAATGAGCAGTTCTTC. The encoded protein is CASSRRDYYNEQFF.

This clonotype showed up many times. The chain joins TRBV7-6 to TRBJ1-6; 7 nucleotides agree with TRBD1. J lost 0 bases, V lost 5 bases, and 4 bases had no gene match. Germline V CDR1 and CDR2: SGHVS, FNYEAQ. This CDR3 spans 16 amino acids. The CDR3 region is CASSPRQGSYNSPLHF. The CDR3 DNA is TGTGCCAGCAGCCCCCGACAGGGCTCCTATAATTCACCCCTCCACTTT. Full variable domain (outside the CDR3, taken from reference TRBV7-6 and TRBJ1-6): GAGVSQSPRYKVTKRGQDVALRCDPISGHVSLYWYRQALGQGPEFLTYFNYEAQQDKSGLPNDRFSAERPEGSISTLTIQRTEQRDSAMYRCASSPRQGSYNSPLHFGNGTRLTVT.

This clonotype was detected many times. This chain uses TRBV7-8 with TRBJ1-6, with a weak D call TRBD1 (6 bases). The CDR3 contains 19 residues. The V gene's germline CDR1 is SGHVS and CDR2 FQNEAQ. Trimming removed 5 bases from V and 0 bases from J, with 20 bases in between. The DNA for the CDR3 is TGTGCCAGCAGCGGCGGACAGTCCCACAAGAGCTCCTATAATTCACCCCTCCACTTT. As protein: CASSGGQSHKSSYNSPLHF.

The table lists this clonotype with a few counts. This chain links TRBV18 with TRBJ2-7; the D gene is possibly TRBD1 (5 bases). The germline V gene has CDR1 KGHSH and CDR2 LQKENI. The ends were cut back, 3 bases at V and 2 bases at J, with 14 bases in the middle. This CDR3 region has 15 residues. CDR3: CASSPRNRTAYEQYF. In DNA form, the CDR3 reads TGTGCCAGCTCACCTAGGAACAGGACCGCCTACGAGCAGTACTTC. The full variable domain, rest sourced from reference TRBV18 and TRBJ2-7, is NAGVMQNPRHLVRRRGQEARLRCSPMKGHSHVYWYRQLPEEGLKFMVYLQKENIIDESGMPKERFSAEFPKEGPSILRIQQVVRGDSAAYFCASSPRNRTAYEQYFGPGTRLTVT.

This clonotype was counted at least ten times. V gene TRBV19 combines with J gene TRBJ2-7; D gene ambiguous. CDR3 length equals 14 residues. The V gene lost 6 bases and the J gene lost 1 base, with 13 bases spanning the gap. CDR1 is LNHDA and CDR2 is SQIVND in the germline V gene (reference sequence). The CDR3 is CASSGRDTSYEQYF. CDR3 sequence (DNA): TGTGCCAGTAGCGGAAGAGACACTTCCTACGAGCAGTACTTC.

CDR3 in amino acids: CASSQRTDSGANVLTF. CDR3 DNA sequence: TGTGCCAGCAGCCAGAGGACAGACTCTGGGGCCAACGTCCTGACTTTC. This chain uses TRBV11-2 with TRBJ2-6, with D possibly matching TRBD1 (6 bases). The V gene lost 5 bases and the J gene lost 0 bases, with 11 bases spanning the gap. Germline V CDR1 and CDR2: SGHAT, FQNNGV. The CDR3 is 16 residues long.

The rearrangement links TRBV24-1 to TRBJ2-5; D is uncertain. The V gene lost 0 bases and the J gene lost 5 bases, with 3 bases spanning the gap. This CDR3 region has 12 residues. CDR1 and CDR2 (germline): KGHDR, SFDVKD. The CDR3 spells CATSDLHETQYF. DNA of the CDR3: TGTGCCACCAGTGATTTGCACGAGACCCAGTACTTC.

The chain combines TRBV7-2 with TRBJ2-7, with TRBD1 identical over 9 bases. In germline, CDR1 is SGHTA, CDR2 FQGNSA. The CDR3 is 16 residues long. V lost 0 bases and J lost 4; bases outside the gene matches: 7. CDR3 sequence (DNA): TGTGCCAGCAGCTTAGCTACTACCGGGACAGGGTACGAGCAGTACTTC. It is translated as CASSLATTGTGYEQYF.

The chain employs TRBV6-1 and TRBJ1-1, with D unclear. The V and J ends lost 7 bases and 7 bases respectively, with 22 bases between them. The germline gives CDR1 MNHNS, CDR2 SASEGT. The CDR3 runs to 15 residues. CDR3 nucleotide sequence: TGTGCCAGCACCCACCAGGTCGCACCTATAAGTGAAGCTTTCTTT. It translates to CASTHQVAPISEAFF.

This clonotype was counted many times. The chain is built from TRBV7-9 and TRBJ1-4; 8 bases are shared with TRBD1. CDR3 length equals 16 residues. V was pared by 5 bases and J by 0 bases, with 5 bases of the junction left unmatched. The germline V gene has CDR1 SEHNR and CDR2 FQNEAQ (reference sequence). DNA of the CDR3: TGTGCCAGCAGCCCCGGACAGGGCGCAACTAATGAAAAACTGTTTTTT. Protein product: CASSPGQGATNEKLFF.

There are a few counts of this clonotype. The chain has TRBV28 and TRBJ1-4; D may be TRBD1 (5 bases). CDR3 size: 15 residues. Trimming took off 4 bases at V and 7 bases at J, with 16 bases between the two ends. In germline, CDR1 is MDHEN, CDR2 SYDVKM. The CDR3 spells CASSSSWGRSEKLFF. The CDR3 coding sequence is TGTGCCAGCAGTTCGTCGTGGGGCAGAAGTGAAAAACTGTTTTTT.

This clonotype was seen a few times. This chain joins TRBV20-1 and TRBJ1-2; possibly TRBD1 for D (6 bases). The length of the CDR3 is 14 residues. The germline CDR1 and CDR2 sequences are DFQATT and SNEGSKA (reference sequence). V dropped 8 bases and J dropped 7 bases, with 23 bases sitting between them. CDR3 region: CSTIPGWGAGGYTF. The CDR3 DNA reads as TGCAGTACTATCCCCGGGTGGGGGGCAGGTGGCTACACCTTC.

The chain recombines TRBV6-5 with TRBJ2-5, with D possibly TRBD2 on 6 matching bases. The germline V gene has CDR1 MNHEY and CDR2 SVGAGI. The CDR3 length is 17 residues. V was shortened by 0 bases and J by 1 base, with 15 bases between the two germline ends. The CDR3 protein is CASSYSVLAPGQETQYF. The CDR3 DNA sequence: TGTGCCAGCAGTTACTCAGTACTAGCCCCGGGCCAAGAGACCCAGTACTTC.

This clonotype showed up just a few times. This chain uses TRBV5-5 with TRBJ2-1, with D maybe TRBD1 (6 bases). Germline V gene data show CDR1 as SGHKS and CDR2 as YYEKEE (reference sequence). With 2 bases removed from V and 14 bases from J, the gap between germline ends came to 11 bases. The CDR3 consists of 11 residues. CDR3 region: CASSLRTAEFF. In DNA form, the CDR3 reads TGTGCCAGCAGCTTAAGGACAGCAGAGTTCTTC.

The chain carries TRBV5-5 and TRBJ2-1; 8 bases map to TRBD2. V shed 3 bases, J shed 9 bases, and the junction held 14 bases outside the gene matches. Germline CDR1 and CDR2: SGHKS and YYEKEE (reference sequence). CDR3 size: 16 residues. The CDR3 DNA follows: TGTGCCAGCAGCTCTGGTGAAGCGGGGGTGTTAGGTGAGCAGTTCTTC. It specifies CASSSGEAGVLGEQFF.

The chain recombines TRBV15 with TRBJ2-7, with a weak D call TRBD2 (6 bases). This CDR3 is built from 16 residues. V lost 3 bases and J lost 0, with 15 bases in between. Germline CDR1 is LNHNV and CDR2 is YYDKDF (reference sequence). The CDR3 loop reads CATSSAPGLFSYEQYF. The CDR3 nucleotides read TGTGCCACCAGCAGCGCTCCGGGACTTTTCTCCTACGAGCAGTACTTC.